This T cell receptor (beta chain) was sequenced in a study of OX40 agonist ivuxolimab in advanced cancers. For the study at large: Ivuxolimab, an antibody acting as an agonist of OX40 (CD134), was used to treat patients. The study's findings and limits: At 0.1 to 3.0 mg/kg, CD4+ and CD8+ blood T cells expanded clonally by week 6.

Worth noting for this clone: No antigen is known for it.

The protocol was immunoSEQ multiplex PCR, while the TCRdb copy is restricted to in-frame clones and leaves out a portion. Here the sample spans 40,000 or so clones, roughly four fifths being singletons. V gave up 10 bases and J gave up 6 bases, with 12 bases separating them. The length of the CDR3 is 11 residues. Looked up from germline, CDR1 is MNHEY and CDR2 is SVGAGI. The clonotype comes from an adult with an advanced solid tumor such as melanoma, head and neck, liver or kidney cancer. Here the sequenced sample was CD4+ or CD8+ T cells sorted from blood, taken in a trial of the OX40 agonist ivuxolimab. The rearrangement joins TRBV6-5 to TRBJ1-2; D gene ambiguous. Here the CDR3 reads CAIRVGDGYTF. CDR3 DNA sequence: TGTGCCATCCGGGTCGGGGATGGCTACACCTTC.